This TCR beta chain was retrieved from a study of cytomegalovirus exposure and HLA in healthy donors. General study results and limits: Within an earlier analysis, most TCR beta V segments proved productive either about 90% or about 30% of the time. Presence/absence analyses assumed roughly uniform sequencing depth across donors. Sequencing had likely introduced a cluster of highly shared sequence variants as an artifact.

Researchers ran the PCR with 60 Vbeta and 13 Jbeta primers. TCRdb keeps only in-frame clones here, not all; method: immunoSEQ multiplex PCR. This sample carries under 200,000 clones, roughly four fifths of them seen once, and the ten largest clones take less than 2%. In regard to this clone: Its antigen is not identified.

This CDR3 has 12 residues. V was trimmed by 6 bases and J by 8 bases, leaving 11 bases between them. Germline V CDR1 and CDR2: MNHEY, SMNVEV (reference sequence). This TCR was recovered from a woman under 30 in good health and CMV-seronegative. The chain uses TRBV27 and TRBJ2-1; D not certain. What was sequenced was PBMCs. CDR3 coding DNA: TGTGCCAGCAGCGCCTATACCGATGAGCAGTTCTTC. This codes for CASSAYTDEQFF.